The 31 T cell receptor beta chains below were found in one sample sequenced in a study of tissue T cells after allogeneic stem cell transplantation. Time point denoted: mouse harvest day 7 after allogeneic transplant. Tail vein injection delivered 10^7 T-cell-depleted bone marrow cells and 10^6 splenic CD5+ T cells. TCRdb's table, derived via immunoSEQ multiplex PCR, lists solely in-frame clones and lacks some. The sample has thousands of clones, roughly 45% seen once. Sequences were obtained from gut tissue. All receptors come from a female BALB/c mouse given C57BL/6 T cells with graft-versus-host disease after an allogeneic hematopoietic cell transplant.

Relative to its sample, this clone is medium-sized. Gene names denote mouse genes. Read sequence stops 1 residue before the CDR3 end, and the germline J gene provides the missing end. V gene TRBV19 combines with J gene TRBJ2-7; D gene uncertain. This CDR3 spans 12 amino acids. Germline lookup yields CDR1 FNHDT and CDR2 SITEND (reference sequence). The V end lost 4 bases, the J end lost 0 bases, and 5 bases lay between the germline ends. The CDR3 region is CASSDGSYEQYF. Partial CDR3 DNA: TGTGCCAGCAGTGATGGCTCCTATGAACAGTAC.

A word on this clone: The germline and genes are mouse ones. The DNA read from the CDR3 is TGTGCAAGCAGCTTAGGCGGGACATCCTCCTATGAACAGTAC. Its translation is CASSLGGTSSYEQY. The whole CDR3 is CASSLGGTSSYEQYF. The chain combines TRBV16 with TRBJ2-7, with a tentative D call TRBD1 (6 bases). The read finishes 1 residue shy of the CDR3 end, and the germline J gene is used to complete it. Looked up from germline, CDR1 is SGHSA and CDR2 is FRNQAP. Trimming cost V 1 base and J 0 bases, with 10 bases left between them. The CDR3 consists of 15 residues.

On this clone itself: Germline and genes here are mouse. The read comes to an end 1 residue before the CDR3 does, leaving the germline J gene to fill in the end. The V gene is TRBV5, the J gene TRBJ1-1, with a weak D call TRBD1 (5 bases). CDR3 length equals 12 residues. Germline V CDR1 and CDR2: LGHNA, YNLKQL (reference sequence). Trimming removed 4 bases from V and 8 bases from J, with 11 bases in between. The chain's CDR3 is CASSPRGVEVFF. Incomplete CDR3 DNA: TGTGCCAGCAGCCCCCGGGGGGTGGAAGTCTTC.

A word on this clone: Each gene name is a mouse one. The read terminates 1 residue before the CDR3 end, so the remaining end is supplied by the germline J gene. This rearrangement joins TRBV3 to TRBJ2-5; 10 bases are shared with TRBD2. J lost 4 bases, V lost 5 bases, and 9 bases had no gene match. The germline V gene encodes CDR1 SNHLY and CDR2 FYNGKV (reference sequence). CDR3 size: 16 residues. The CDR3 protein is CASSASWGGAKDTQYF. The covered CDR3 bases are TGTGCCAGCAGCGCCAGCTGGGGGGGCGCGAAAGACACCCAGTAC. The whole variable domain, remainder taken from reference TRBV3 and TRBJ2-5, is GPKVLQIPSHQIIDMGQMVTLNCDPVSNHLYFYWYKQILGQQMEFLVNFYNGKVMEKSKLFKDQFSVERPDGSYFTLKIQPTALEDSAVYFCASSASWGGAKDTQYFGPGTRLLVL.

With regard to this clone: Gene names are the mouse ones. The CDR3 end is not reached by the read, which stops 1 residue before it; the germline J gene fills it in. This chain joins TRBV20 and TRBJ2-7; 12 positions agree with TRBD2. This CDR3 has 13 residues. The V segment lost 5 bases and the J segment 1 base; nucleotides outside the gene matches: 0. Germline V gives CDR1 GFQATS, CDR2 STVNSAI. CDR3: CGAGTGGSYEQYF. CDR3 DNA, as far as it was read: TGTGGTGCTGGGACTGGGGGGTCCTATGAACAGTAC.

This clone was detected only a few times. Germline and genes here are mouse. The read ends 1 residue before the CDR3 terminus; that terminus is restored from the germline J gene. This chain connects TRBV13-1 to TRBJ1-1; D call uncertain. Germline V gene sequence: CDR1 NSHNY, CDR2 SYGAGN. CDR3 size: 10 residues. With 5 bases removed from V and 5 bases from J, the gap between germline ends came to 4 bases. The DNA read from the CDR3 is TGTGCCAGCAGAGGGACAGAAGTCTTC. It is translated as CASRGTEVF. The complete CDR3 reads CASRGTEVFF.

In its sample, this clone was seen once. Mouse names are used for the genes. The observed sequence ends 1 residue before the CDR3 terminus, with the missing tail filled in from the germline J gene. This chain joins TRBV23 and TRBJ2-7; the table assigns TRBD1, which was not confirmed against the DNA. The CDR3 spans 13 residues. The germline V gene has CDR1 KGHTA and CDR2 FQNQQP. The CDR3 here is CSSSQSPGGEQYF. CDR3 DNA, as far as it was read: TGCTCCAGCAGTCAATCGCCAGGGGGAGAACAGTAC.

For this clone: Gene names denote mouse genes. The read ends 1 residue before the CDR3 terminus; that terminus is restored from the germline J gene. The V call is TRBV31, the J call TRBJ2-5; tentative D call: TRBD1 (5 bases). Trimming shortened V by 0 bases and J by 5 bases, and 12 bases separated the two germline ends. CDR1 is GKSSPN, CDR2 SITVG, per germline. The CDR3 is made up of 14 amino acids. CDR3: CAWSLVREPDTQYF. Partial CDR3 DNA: TGTGCCTGGAGTCTAGTCAGGGAACCAGACACCCAGTAC. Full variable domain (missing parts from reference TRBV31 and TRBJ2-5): AQTIHQWPVAEIKAVGSPLSLGCTIKGKSSPNLYWYWQATGGTLQQLFYSITVGQVESVVQLNLSASRPKDDQFILSTEKLLLSHSGFYLCAWSLVREPDTQYFGPGTRLLVL.

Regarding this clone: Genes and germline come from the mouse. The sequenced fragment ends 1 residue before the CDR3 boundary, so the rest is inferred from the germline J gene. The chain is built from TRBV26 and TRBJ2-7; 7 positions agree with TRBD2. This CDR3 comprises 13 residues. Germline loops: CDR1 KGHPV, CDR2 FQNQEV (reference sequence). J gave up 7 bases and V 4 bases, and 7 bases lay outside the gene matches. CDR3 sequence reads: CASSPRTGGEQYF. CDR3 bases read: TGTGCCAGCAGTCCGCGGACTGGAGGGGAACAGTAC.

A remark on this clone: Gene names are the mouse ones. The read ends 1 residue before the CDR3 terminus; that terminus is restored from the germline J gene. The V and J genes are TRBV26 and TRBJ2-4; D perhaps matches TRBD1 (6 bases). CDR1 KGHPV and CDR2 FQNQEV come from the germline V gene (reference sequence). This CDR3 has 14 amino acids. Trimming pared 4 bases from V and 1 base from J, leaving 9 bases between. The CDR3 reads CASSPRGGQNTLYF. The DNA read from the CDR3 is TGTGCCAGCAGTCCCAGGGGCGGTCAAAACACCTTGTAC. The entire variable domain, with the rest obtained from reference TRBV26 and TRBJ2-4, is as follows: NSKVIQTPRYLVKGQGQKAKMRCIPEKGHPVVFWYQQNKNNEFKFLINFQNQEVLQQIDMTEKRFSAECPSNSPCSLEIQSSEAGDSALYLCASSPRGGQNTLYFGAGTRLSVL.

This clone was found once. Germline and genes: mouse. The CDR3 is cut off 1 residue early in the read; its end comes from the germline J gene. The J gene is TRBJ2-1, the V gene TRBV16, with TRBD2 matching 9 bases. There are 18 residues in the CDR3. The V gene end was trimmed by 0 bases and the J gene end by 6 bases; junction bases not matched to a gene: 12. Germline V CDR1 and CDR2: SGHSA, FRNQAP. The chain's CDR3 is CASSLEGTFWGGSAEQFF. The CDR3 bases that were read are TGTGCAAGCAGCTTAGAAGGGACCTTCTGGGGGGGGAGTGCTGAGCAGTTC.

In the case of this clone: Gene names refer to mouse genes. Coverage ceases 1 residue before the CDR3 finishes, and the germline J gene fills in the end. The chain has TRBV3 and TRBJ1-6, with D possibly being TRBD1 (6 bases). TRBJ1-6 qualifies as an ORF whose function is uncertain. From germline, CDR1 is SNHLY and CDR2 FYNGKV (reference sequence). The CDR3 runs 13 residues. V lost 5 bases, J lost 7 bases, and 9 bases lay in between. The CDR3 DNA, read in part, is TGTGCCAGCAGCCAGGGACAAAATTCGCCCCTCTAC. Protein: CASSQGQNSPLY. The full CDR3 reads CASSQGQNSPLYF.

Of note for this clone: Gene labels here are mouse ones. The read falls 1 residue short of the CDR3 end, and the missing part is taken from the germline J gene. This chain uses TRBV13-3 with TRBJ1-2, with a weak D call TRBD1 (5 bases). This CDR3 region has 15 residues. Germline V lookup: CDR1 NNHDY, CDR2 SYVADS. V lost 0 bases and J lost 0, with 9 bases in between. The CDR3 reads CASSDAWTTNSDYTF. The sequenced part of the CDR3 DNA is TGTGCCAGCAGTGATGCATGGACAACAAACTCCGACTACACC.

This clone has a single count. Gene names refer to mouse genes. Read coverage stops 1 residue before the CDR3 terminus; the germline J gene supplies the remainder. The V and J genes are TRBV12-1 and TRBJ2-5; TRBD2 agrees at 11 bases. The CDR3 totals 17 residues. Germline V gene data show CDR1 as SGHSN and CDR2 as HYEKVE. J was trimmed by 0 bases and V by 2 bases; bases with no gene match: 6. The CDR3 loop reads CASSPGLGGSNQDTQYF. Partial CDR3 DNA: TGTGCCAGCTCTCCCGGACTGGGGGGTTCTAACCAAGACACCCAGTAC.

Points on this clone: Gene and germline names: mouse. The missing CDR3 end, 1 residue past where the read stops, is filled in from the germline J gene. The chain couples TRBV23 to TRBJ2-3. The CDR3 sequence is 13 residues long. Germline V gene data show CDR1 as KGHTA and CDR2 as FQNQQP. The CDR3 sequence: CSSSQSRTETLYF. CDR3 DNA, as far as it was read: TGCTCCAGCAGTCAATCAAGGACAGAAACGCTGTAT.

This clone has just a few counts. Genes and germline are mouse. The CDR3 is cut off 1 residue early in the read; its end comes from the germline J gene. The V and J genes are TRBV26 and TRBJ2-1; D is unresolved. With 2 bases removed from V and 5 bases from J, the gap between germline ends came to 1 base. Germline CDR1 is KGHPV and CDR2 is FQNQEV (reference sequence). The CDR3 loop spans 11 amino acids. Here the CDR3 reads CASSLNAEQFF. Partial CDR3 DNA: TGTGCCAGCAGTCTGAATGCTGAGCAGTTC.

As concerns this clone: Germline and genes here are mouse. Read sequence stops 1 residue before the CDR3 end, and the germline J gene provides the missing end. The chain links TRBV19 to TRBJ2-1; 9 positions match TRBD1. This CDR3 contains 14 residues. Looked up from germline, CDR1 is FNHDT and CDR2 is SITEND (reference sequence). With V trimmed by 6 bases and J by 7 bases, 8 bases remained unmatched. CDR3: CASNPGQGRAEQFF. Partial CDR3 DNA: TGTGCCAGCAATCCGGGACAGGGAAGGGCTGAGCAGTTC. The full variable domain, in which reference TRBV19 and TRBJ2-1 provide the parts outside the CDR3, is GGIITQTPKFLIGQEGQKLTLKCQQNFNHDTMYWYRQDSGKGLRLIYYSITENDLQKGDLSEGYDASREKKSSFSLTVTSAQKNEMAVFLCASNPGQGRAEQFFGPGTRLTVL.

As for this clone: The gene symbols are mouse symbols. CDR3 bases read: TGCTCCAGCAGTCAATCCTGGGGGGGCAGAGACACCCAGTAC. Protein: CSSSQSWGGRDTQY. The entire CDR3 sequence reads CSSSQSWGGRDTQYF. This chain uses TRBV23 with TRBJ2-5; whether TRBD2, the table's D call, matches the DNA was not checked. The read halts 1 residue ahead of the CDR3 end, with the missing end drawn from the germline J gene. The CDR3 spans 15 residues. Germline V gene lookup returns CDR1 KGHTA and CDR2 FQNQQP.

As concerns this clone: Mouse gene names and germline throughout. The CDR3 protein is CASSQGLYEQYF. The CDR3 bases that were read are TGTGCCAGCAGCCAAGGACTGTATGAACAGTAC. The chain carries TRBV2 and TRBJ2-7; D is possibly TRBD2 (5 bases). The CDR3 end falls 1 residue outside the read, so it is completed with the germline J gene. Germline-derived CDR1 and CDR2 are LGHNA and YSYQKL. The length of the CDR3 is 12 residues. V gave up 1 base and J gave up 4 bases, with 5 bases separating them.

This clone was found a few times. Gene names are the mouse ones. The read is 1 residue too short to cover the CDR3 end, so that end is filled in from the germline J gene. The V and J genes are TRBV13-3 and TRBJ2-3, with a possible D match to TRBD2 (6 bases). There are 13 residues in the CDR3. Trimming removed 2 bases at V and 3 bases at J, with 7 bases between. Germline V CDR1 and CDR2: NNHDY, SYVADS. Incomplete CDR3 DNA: TGTGCCAGCAGTGAGTGGGGGGCAGAAACGCTGTAT. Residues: CASSEWGAETLY. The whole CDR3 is CASSEWGAETLYF.

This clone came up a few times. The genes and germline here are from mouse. The CDR3 reads CASSLGVSNERLFF. The DNA read from the CDR3 is TGTGCCAGCTCTCTCGGGGTTTCCAACGAAAGATTATTT. V gene TRBV12-2 combines with J gene TRBJ1-4, with no clear D. The CDR3 goes on 1 residue after the read ends, and that part is filled in from the germline J gene. Trimming stripped 0 bases from V and 0 bases from J, with 4 bases between. CDR1 is SGHLS, CDR2 HYDKME, per germline. The CDR3 covers 14 residues.

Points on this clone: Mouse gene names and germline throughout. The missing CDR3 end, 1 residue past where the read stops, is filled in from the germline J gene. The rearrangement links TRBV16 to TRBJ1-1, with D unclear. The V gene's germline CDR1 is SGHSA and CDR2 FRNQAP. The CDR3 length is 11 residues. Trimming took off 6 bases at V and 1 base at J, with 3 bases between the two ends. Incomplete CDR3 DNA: TGTGCAAGCAGGGAAAACACAGAAGTCTTC. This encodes CASRENTEVF. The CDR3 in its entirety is CASRENTEVFF.

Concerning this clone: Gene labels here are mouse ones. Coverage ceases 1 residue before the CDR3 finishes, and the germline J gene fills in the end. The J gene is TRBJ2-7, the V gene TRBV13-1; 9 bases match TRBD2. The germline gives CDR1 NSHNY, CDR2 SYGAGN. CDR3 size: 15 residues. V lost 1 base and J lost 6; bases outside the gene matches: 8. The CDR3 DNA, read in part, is TGTGCCAGCAGTGATCCTGGGGGGGGCGCCCCTGAACAGTAC. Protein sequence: CASSDPGGGAPEQY. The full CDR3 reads CASSDPGGGAPEQYF.

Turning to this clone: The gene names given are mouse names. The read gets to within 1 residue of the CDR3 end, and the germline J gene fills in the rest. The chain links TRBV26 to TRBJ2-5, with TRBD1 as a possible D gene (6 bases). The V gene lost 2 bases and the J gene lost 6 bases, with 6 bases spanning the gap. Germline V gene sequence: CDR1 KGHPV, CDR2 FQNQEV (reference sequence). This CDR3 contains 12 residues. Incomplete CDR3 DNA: TGTGCCAGCAGTCTGGACAGGGACACCCAGTAC. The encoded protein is CASSLDRDTQY. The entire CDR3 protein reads CASSLDRDTQYF.

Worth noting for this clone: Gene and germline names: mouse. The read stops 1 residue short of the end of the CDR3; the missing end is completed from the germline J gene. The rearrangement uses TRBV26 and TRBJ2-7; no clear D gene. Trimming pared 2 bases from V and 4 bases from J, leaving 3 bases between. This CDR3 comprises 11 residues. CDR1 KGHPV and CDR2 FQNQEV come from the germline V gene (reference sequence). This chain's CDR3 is CASSLVYEQYF. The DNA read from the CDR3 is TGTGCCAGCAGTCTGGTATATGAACAGTAC.

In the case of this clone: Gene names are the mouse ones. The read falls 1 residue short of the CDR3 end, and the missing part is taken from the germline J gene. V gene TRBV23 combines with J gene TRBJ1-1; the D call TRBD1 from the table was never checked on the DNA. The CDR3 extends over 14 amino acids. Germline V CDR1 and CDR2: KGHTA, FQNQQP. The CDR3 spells CSSSLGQSNTEVFF. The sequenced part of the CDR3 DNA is TGCTCCAGCAGCCTGGGACAGTCAAACACAGAAGTCTTC.

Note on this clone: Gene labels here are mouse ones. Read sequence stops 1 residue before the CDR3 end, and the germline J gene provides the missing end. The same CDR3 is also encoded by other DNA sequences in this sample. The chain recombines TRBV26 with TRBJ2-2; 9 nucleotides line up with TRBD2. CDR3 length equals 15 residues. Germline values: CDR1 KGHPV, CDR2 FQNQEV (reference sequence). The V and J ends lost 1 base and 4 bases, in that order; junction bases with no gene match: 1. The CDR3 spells CASSLLGGRTGQLYF. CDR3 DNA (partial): TGTGCCAGCAGTCTGTTGGGGGGGCGCACCGGGCAGCTCTAC.

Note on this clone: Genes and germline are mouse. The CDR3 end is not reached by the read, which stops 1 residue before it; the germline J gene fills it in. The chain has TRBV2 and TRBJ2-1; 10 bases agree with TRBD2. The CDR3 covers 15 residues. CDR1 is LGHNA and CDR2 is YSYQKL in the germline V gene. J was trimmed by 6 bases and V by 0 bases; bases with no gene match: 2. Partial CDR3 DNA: TGTGCCAGCAGCCAAGAGACTGGGGGGATTGCTGAGCAGTTC. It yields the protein CASSQETGGIAEQF. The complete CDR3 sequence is CASSQETGGIAEQFF.

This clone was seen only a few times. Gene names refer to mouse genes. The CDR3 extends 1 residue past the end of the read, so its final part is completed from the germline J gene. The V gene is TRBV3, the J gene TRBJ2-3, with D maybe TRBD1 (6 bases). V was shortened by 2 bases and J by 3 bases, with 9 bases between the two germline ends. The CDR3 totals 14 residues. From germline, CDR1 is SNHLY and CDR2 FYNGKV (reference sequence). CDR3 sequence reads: CASSLQGRAETLYF. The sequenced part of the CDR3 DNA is TGTGCCAGCAGCTTACAGGGGAGGGCAGAAACGCTGTAT.

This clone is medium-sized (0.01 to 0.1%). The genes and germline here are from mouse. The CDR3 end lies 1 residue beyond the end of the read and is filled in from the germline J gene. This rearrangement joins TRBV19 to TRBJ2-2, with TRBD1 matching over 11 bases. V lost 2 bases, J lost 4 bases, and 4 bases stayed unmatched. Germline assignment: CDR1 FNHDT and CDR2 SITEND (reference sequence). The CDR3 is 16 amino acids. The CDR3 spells CASSIRTGGSTGQLYF. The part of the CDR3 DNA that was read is TGTGCCAGCAGTATTCGGACAGGGGGCAGCACCGGGCAGCTCTAC. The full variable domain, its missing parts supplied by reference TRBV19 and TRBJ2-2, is GGIITQTPKFLIGQEGQKLTLKCQQNFNHDTMYWYRQDSGKGLRLIYYSITENDLQKGDLSEGYDASREKKSSFSLTVTSAQKNEMAVFLCASSIRTGGSTGQLYFGEGSKLTVL.

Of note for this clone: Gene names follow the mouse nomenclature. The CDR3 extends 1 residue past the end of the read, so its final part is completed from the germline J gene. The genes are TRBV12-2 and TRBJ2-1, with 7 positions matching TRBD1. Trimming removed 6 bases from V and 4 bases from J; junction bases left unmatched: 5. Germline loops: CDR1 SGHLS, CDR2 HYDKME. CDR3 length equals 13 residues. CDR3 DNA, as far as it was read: TGTGCCAGCCTCCCGGGACAGTATGCTGAGCAGTTC. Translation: CASLPGQYAEQF. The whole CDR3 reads CASLPGQYAEQFF.